These T cell receptor beta chains were read from a single sample in a study of cytomegalovirus exposure and HLA in healthy donors. Measured with immunoSEQ multiplex PCR; TCRdb has only the in-frame clones, and not every one. The repertoire holds around 190,000 clones, with roughly 85% as singletons. The sequenced sample consisted of PBMCs. The receptors originated from a woman aged 45 to 65 in good health and CMV-seronegative. Each CDR3 is given with its conserved first and last residue. A D gene is named only where the DNA matches it firmly. The listing skips clone size in some rows; elsewhere it reads once, few, many or a size class.

TRBV5-6	-	TRBD2	TRBJ2-5	TGTGCCAGCAGCCGACGACTAGCGAATGAGCAGTACTTC	CASSRRLANEQYF
TRBV6-6	-	-	TRBJ2-3	TGTGCCACCGGACTTGGCGCAGATACGCAGTATTTT	CATGLGADTQYF
TRBV10-3	-	-	TRBJ2-4	TGTGCCATCAGTGAGCCTCTCCGGGGAGCCAAAAACATTCAGTACTTC	CAISEPLRGAKNIQYF
TRBV19	-	-	TRBJ1-5	TGTGCCAGTAGTATGGCAGATTATAGCAATCAGCCCCAGCATTTT	CASSMADYSNQPQHF
TRBV11-2	once	-	TRBJ1-1	TGTGCCAGCACCCAGGAGGGTAGCTGGATGAACACTGAAGCTTTCTTT	CASTQEGSWMNTEAFF
TRBV11-2	-	-	TRBJ2-7	TGTGCCAGCAGCTTAGGAGACAGAACGAGGCTCGAGCAGTACTTC	CASSLGDRTRLEQYF
TRBV5-1	-	TRBD1	TRBJ2-1	TGCGCCAGCAGCTCGACAGGGGAGCAGTTCTTC	CASSSTGEQFF
TRBV11-2	once	TRBD1	TRBJ1-1	TGTGCCAGCAGCCAAGGGGACAGGGGGCTGAACACTGAAGCTTTCTTT	CASSQGDRGLNTEAFF
TRBV28	-	-	TRBJ2-7	TGTGCCAGCAGTTTCTCCCCTACGACGGGAGAGTACTTC	CASSFSPTTGEYF
TRBV7-6	-	TRBD2	TRBJ2-2	TGTGCCAGCAGCTCCGTGCGGGAGATAACCGGGGAGCTGTTTTTT	CASSSVREITGELFF
TRBV7-9	-	TRBD1	TRBJ2-2	TGTGCCAGCAGCGCCCAGACAGGGACGAACACCGGGGAGCTGTTTTTT	CASSAQTGTNTGELFF
TRBV28	-	TRBD1	TRBJ2-1	TGTGCCAGCAGCTTACAGGGGAGATACAATGAGCAGTTCTTC	CASSLQGRYNEQFF
TRBV5-1	-	-	TRBJ2-7	TGCGCCAGCAGCTCTCAGGGGTCGAGCTCCTACGAGCAGTACTTC	CASSSQGSSSYEQYF
TRBV30	few	TRBD1	TRBJ1-2	TGTGCCTGGAGTAGAGGGGGCAAGGATGGCTACACCTTC	CAWSRGGKDGYTF
TRBV27	-	TRBD1	TRBJ1-1	TGTGCCAGCAGCCTACAGGGGGCGCGGACTGAAGCTTTCTTT	CASSLQGARTEAFF
TRBV7-2	-	TRBD2	TRBJ2-5	TGTGCCAGCAGCTTAGGGGTAGCGGGAGTCCAGGAGACCCAGTACTTC	CASSLGVAGVQETQYF
TRBV6-5	-	TRBD1	TRBJ1-4	TGTGCCAGCAGCCCACCGGGACAGAATGAAAAACTGTTTTTT	CASSPPGQNEKLFF
TRBV7-9	-	-	TRBJ2-2	TGTGCCAGCAGCCCCGGACGGTCAGGGGCAGGGACCGGGGAGCTGTTTTTT	CASSPGRSGAGTGELFF
TRBV29-1	-	-	TRBJ1-4	TGCAGCGCCTCCAGAGGGGGAGCAACTAATGAAAAACTGTTTTTT	CSASRGGATNEKLFF
TRBV6-4	-	-	TRBJ2-7	TGTGCCAGCAACCCGACTTGGTGTAGCGAGCAGTACTTC	CASNPTWCSEQYF
TRBV6-5	-	-	TRBJ1-3	TGTGCCAGCAGCATAGGGAGGGCTGGAAACACCATATATTTT	CASSIGRAGNTIYF
TRBV29-1	-	-	TRBJ1-1	TGCAGCGTTGATCGTCAGGGGCTCACTGAAGCTTTCTTT	CSVDRQGLTEAFF
TRBV28	-	-	TRBJ2-2	TGTGCCAGCAGTTCCGTAGCGGAGATAAAGTGGGAGCTGTTTTTT	CASSSVAEIKWELFF
TRBV4-3	few	TRBD1	TRBJ2-2	TGCGCCAGCAGCCCCGGGACAGGCCTTTATGCCGGGGAGCTGTTTTTT	CASSPGTGLYAGELFF
TRBV27	-	TRBD1	TRBJ1-2	TGTGCCAGCAGCCTTTCGGGACAGGGGGCAGGTGGCTACACCTTC	CASSLSGQGAGGYTF
TRBV7-6	-	-	TRBJ1-6	TGTGCCAGCAGCCGACAGGCGAGCTCCTATAATTCACCCCTCCACTTT	CASSRQASSYNSPLHF
TRBV28	once	-	TRBJ2-5	TGTGCCACCACCCACAGGCGAGGCGGAGAGACCCAGTACTTC	CATTHRRGGETQYF
TRBV6-5	few	TRBD1	TRBJ2-3	TGTGCCAGCAGAGGGACAGGGGAGACAGATACGCAGTATTTT	CASRGTGETDTQYF
TRBV10-3	once	TRBD2	TRBJ2-7	TGTGCCATCAAAGGCGGCGGGAGTCCCTACGAGCAGTACTTC	CAIKGGGSPYEQYF
TRBV27	-	TRBD1	TRBJ1-2	TGTGCCAGCAGGAGGACAGGGATAGGAAGTGGCTACACCTTC	CASRRTGIGSGYTF
TRBV30	once	-	TRBJ2-5	TGTGCCTGGGGCAGGGGCCCGAAGGGGACCCAGTACTTC	CAWGRGPKGTQYF
TRBV27	-	TRBD2	TRBJ2-7	TGTGCCAGCCTAGCCGGGACTAGACTCTACGAGCAGTACTTC	CASLAGTRLYEQYF
TRBV7-9	-	-	TRBJ2-7	TGTTCCAGCAGCCCCCGGGATCCGGTAATTTGGTACGAGCAGTACTTC	CSSSPRDPVIWYEQYF
TRBV5-1	few	-	TRBJ1-4	TGCGCCAGCAGCTCGGGACAAGCTGAAAAACTGTTTTTT	CASSSGQAEKLFF
TRBV6-5	-	TRBD2	TRBJ2-7	TGTGCCCTTAAGCGGGAGAGCTCCTACGAGCAGTACTTC	CALKRESSYEQYF
TRBV27	-	-	TRBJ1-1	TGTGCCAGCAGTTCTCAGGTTTACACTGAAGCTTTCTTT	CASSSQVYTEAFF
TRBV5-1	-	-	TRBJ1-3	TGCGCCAGCAGCTTTGGAGGGGCCTCTGGAAACACCATATATTTT	CASSFGGASGNTIYF
TRBV11-2	-	-	TRBJ2-1	TGTGCCAGCAGTCAGGGTTTTTCCCCCGGTGAGCAGTTCTTC	CASSQGFSPGEQFF
TRBV6-1	-	TRBD1	TRBJ2-7	TGTGCCAGCAGTAAAGGCCGGGACAGGGGCGAGGACGAGCAGTACTTC	CASSKGRDRGEDEQYF
TRBV30	-	-	TRBJ1-2	TGTGCCTGGAGTACTAGCCGGGGGGTGTACTTC	CAWSTSRGVYF
TRBV28	-	-	TRBJ2-3	TGTGCCAGCAGAAGACTAGAGGAGGGGCAGTATTTT	CASRRLEEGQYF
TRBV6-5	-	-	TRBJ2-4	TGTGCCAGCAGTAAATCCGGGAGTAAAAACATTCAGTACTTC	CASSKSGSKNIQYF
TRBV5-1	-	-	TRBJ2-5	TGCGCCAGCAGCCTTTTCAGGGGTGGCCAAGAGACCCAGTACTTC	CASSLFRGGQETQYF
TRBV18	-	-	TRBJ2-7	TGTGCCAGCTCACCAGGGGCGGGAGAGCAGTACTTC	CASSPGAGEQYF
TRBV27	once	TRBD2	TRBJ2-1	TGTGCCAGCAGCCCGACTAGCGGGAGCTCCTACAATGAGCAGTTCTTC	CASSPTSGSSYNEQFF
TRBV27	-	TRBD2	TRBJ2-1	TGTGCCAGCAGCCCTGGACTAGCGGGAGTCCATGAGCAGTTCTTC	CASSPGLAGVHEQFF
TRBV19	-	TRBD1	TRBJ1-5	TGTGCCAGTAATACCGCCGGGACAGGGGTTTATCAGCCCCAGCATTTT	CASNTAGTGVYQPQHF
TRBV15	-	TRBD1	TRBJ2-3	TGTGCCACCAGCAGGGACAGGGTAGGACCTCGTACGCAGTATTTT	CATSRDRVGPRTQYF
TRBV30	few	TRBD1	TRBJ1-1	TGTGCCTGGAGTATTATGACAGGGGTGAACACTGAAGCTTTCTTT	CAWSIMTGVNTEAFF
TRBV11-3	-	-	TRBJ1-3	TGTGCCAGCAGAAGCCTTGAATCTCCTGGAAACACCATATATTTT	CASRSLESPGNTIYF
TRBV5-5	-	TRBD2	TRBJ2-1	TGTGCCAGCAGCTCCCAGGGAGGGTTCTACAATGAGCAGTTCTTC	CASSSQGGFYNEQFF
TRBV30	-	-	TRBJ2-7	TGTGCCGTAACTAATAGCTACGAGCAGTACTTC	CAVTNSYEQYF
TRBV6-1	once	-	TRBJ1-5	TGTGCCAGCGGCAGTCTGGAGAGCAATCAGCCCCAGCATTTT	CASGSLESNQPQHF